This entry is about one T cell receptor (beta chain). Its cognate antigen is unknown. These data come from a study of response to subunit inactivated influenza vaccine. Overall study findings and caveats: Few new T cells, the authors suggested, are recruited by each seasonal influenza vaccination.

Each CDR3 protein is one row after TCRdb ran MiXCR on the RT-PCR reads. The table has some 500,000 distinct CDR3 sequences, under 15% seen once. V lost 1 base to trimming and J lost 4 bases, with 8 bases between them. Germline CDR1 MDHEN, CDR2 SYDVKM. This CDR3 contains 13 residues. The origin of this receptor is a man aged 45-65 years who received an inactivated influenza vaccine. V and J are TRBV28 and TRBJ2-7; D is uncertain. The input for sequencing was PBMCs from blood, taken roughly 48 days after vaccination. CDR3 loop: CASSLSTAYEQYF. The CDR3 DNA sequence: TGTGCCAGCAGTTTATCAACAGCTTACGAGCAGTACTTC.